Listed below are T cell receptor beta chains from one sample, sequenced in a study of identical twins. MiXCR, applied by TCRdb to the 5' RACE reads, yields one record per CDR3 protein. The sample carries a few hundred thousand distinct CDR3 sequences, 5% to 7% recorded once. The data were also submitted as part of a second study, on T cells expressing NK-cell markers.

Sample: CD8+ T cells sorted from blood. All receptors come from a woman between 18 and 29 years old in good health. CDR3s include the opening cysteine and the closing phenylalanine or tryptophan. Fields, in order: J gene, clone size, V gene, D gene, CDR3 protein, CDR3 DNA. A D gene is named only where the DNA matches it firmly. Clone sizes are given selectively: once, few, many, or a class where the clone is expanded.

TRBJ2-7 | few | TRBV20-1 | NA | CSARDDGTATYEQYF | TGCAGTGCTAGAGACGACGGGACGGCGACCTACGAGCAGTACTTC
TRBJ1-1 | NA | TRBV9 | NA | CASSVGSNTEAFF | TGTGCCAGCAGCGTAGGGTCAAACACTGAAGCTTTCTTT
TRBJ2-3 | many | TRBV7-9 | TRBD1 | CASSADRDRDTQYF | TGTGCCAGCAGCGCGGACAGGGACAGAGATACGCAGTATTTT
TRBJ1-2 | many | TRBV27 | NA | CASSQGNYGYTF | TGTGCCAGCAGTCAGGGTAACTATGGCTACACCTTC
TRBJ2-3 | many | TRBV5-1 | NA | CASSYPGVKDTQYF | TGCGCCAGCAGCTATCCGGGGGTGAAAGATACGCAGTATTTT
TRBJ2-7 | many | TRBV18 | NA | CASSRTDLRIEQYF | TGTGCCAGCTCGCGGACCGACCTACGGATCGAGCAGTACTTC
TRBJ2-1 | NA | TRBV11-2 | TRBD2 | CASSLNQLTANWEGFF | TGTGCCAGCAGCTTAAATCAACTAACCGCTAATTGGGAGGGGTTCTTC
TRBJ2-1 | NA | TRBV7-9 | NA | CASSLVALGSSYNEQFF | TGTGCCAGCAGCTTAGTGGCTTTAGGGAGCTCCTACAATGAGCAGTTCTTC
TRBJ2-3 | few | TRBV12-3/TRBV12-4 | TRBD2 | CASNSPLAGITDTQYF | TGTGCCAGCAATTCTCCCCTAGCGGGGATCACAGATACGCAGTATTTT
TRBJ2-2 | many | TRBV6-5 | NA | CASSYSVSGRELFF | TGTGCCAGCAGTTACTCGGTTTCCGGGCGGGAGCTGTTTTTT
TRBJ2-5 | many | TRBV6-2/TRBV6-3 | NA | CASSYRDGQGEYF | TGTGCCAGCAGCTATAGGGACGGACAAGGAGAGTACTTC
TRBJ1-2 | few | TRBV27 | NA | CASSFRGPGYGYTF | TGTGCCAGCAGTTTCAGGGGACCGGGGTATGGCTACACCTTC
TRBJ2-1 | NA | TRBV27 | TRBD2 | CASSLAGGPPEQFF | TGTGCCAGCAGTTTAGCGGGAGGGCCGCCTGAGCAGTTCTTC
TRBJ2-1 | few | TRBV7-6 | NA | CASSLSGLDEQFF | TGTGCCAGCAGCTTAAGCGGGCTCGATGAGCAGTTCTTC
TRBJ2-7 | many | TRBV9 | TRBD1 | CASSGRDREPYEQYF | TGTGCCAGCAGCGGCCGGGACAGGGAGCCCTACGAGCAGTACTTC
TRBJ2-1 | many | TRBV5-1 | NA | CASPSRTSYNEQFF | TGCGCCAGCCCCAGTCGAACTAGCTACAATGAGCAGTTCTTC
TRBJ1-1 | many | TRBV6-5 | NA | CASSYIPNTEAFF | TGTGCCAGCAGTTACATACCGAACACTGAAGCTTTCTTT
TRBJ2-1 | NA | TRBV20-1 | NA | CSASRYNEQFF | TGCAGCGCGAGTCGCTACAATGAGCAGTTCTTC
TRBJ2-1 | NA | TRBV10-2 | TRBD1 | CASSSADRDLDEQFF | TGCGCCAGCAGCTCCGCGGACAGGGATCTGGATGAGCAGTTCTTC
TRBJ2-7 | few | TRBV29-1 | NA | CSVTRLGAEQYF | TGCAGCGTTACCAGGTTGGGGGCCGAGCAGTACTTC
TRBJ2-7 | many | TRBV27 | NA | CASIIGLVWEQYF | TGTGCCAGCATCATCGGGTTGGTTTGGGAGCAGTACTTC
TRBJ2-3 | many | TRBV5-1 | TRBD2 | CASSLSTGGRTDTQYF | TGCGCCAGCAGCTTGTCTACGGGGGGAAGAACAGATACGCAGTATTTT
TRBJ2-3 | few | TRBV29-1 | NA | CSALFNTQYF | TGCAGCGCTTTATTTAATACGCAGTATTTT
TRBJ2-1 | few | TRBV29-1 | NA | CSVDFLNEQFF | TGCAGCGTTGACTTTTTGAATGAGCAGTTCTTC
TRBJ2-1 | few | TRBV7-2 | TRBD2 | CASSFFSGSGNEQFF | TGTGCCAGCAGCTTCTTTAGCGGGAGTGGCAATGAGCAGTTCTTC
TRBJ2-7 | few | TRBV11-1 | TRBD2 | CASSLWSGTGRAYEQYF | TGTGCCAGCAGCTTATGGTCCGGGACCGGGAGGGCCTACGAGCAGTACTTC
TRBJ2-5 | few | TRBV12-3/TRBV12-4 | NA | CASSYDPKETQYF | TGTGCCAGCAGTTATGATCCGAAAGAGACCCAGTACTTC
TRBJ2-1 | many | TRBV12-3/TRBV12-4 | NA | CASEGPRGEQFF | TGTGCCAGCGAGGGCCCTCGCGGTGAGCAGTTCTTC
TRBJ2-3 | few | TRBV4-3 | NA | CASSQDFWGLSTDTQYF | TGCGCCAGCAGCCAAGATTTCTGGGGGCTCAGCACAGATACGCAGTATTTT
TRBJ1-1 | many | TRBV7-9 | NA | CASSLGGGDTEAFF | TGTGCCAGCAGCTTAGGCGGGGGGGACACTGAAGCTTTCTTT
TRBJ2-1 | NA | TRBV5-5 | NA | CASSLRALNNEQFF | TGTGCCAGCAGCTTGCGCGCCCTAAACAATGAGCAGTTCTTC
TRBJ2-7 | NA | TRBV10-2 | NA | CASTPPGGYEQYF | TGCGCCAGCACCCCACCCGGGGGCTACGAGCAGTACTTC
TRBJ2-7 | many | TRBV2 | NA | CASLDSNYEQYF | TGTGCCAGCTTAGACAGCAACTACGAGCAGTACTTC
TRBJ2-7 | NA | TRBV6-5 | NA | CASSYSTYGVEDEQYF | TGTGCCAGCAGTTACTCGACGTACGGGGTGGAAGACGAGCAGTACTTC
TRBJ2-1 | few | TRBV14 | NA | CASSQDRLPYNEQFF | TGTGCCAGCAGCCAAGATCGACTCCCCTACAATGAGCAGTTCTTC
TRBJ2-1 | many | TRBV10-3 | TRBD1 | CAISVETGEDNEQFF | TGTGCCATCAGTGTTGAAACAGGGGAAGACAATGAGCAGTTCTTC
TRBJ2-5 | NA | TRBV7-9 | NA | CASTGDGSQETQYF | TGTGCCAGCACCGGGGACGGAAGCCAAGAGACCCAGTACTTC
TRBJ2-1 | few | TRBV13 | TRBD2 | CASSYPRLAGGYNEQFF | TGTGCCAGCAGCTACCCCCGACTAGCGGGGGGTTACAATGAGCAGTTCTTC
TRBJ2-5 | many | TRBV6-5 | TRBD1 | CASSYSPFPDRARETQYF | TGTGCCAGCAGTTACTCGCCTTTTCCGGACAGGGCACGGGAGACCCAGTACTTC
TRBJ1-5 | few | TRBV6-2/TRBV6-3 | NA | CASRYGNQPQHF | TGTGCCAGCAGATACGGCAATCAGCCCCAGCATTTT
TRBJ2-1 | NA | TRBV18 | NA | CASSPPSAVSYNEQFF | TGTGCCAGCTCACCACCGTCAGCGGTCTCCTACAATGAGCAGTTCTTC
TRBJ2-7 | NA | TRBV20-1 | TRBD2 | CSASGTSGSSYEQYF | TGCAGTGCATCCGGGACTAGCGGGTCCTCCTACGAGCAGTACTTC
TRBJ2-1 | few | TRBV9 | TRBD2 | CASSAGLADSSYNEQFF | TGTGCCAGCAGCGCGGGACTAGCGGATAGCTCCTACAATGAGCAGTTCTTC
TRBJ1-1 | many | TRBV7-6 | NA | CASSSGVTEAFF | TGTGCCAGCAGCTCAGGGGTCACTGAAGCTTTCTTT
TRBJ2-5 | NA | TRBV6-1 | TRBD2 | CASRSTSGGPYQETQYF | TGTGCCAGCAGGTCGACTAGCGGGGGGCCATACCAAGAGACCCAGTACTTC
TRBJ2-5 | few | TRBV5-6 | NA | CASSLGTILTETQYF | TGTGCCAGCAGCTTGGGGACCATCTTAACGGAGACCCAGTACTTC
TRBJ2-7 | few | TRBV18 | TRBD1 | CASSPLAGQGSFVYEQYF | TGTGCCAGCTCACCCCTCGCGGGACAGGGAAGTTTTGTCTACGAGCAGTACTTC
TRBJ1-5 | NA | TRBV6-6 | NA | CASSLSPYQPQHF | TGTGCCAGCAGTCTTAGTCCCTATCAGCCCCAGCATTTT
TRBJ2-1 | few | TRBV7-3 | TRBD1 | CASSSAGTGNNEQFF | TGTGCCAGCAGCTCAGCCGGGACAGGGAACAATGAGCAGTTCTTC
TRBJ1-5 | NA | TRBV5-6 | NA | CASSSGGSNQPQHF | TGTGCCAGCAGCTCTGGGGGGAGCAATCAGCCCCAGCATTTT